These 2 T cell receptor beta chains came from one sample sequenced in a study of blood T cell repertoires in COVID-19. This table comes from immunoSEQ multiplex PCR, and its TCRdb copy is limited to in-frame clones, with some not included. Counted here are hundreds of thousands of clones, roughly nine tenths occurring once; the ten biggest clones make up about 6.5%. Sequenced material: peripheral blood. The receptors come from a man between 60 and 70 years old who had recovered from COVID-19.

Comments on this clone: Other DNA sequences in the sample encode the same CDR3. The CDR3 DNA reads TGTGCCAGCTCACCGGGACTAGCGGTCTACGAGCAGTACTTC. It specifies CASSPGLAVYEQYF. This chain links TRBV18 with TRBJ2-7; 11 bases are shared with TRBD2. The V segment lost 3 bases and the J segment 3 bases; nucleotides outside the gene matches: 1. Germline lookup yields CDR1 KGHSH and CDR2 LQKENI. This CDR3 spans 14 amino acids.

This chain connects TRBV7-8 to TRBJ2-1; D gene ambiguous. The CDR3 runs 12 residues. Germline values: CDR1 SGHVS, CDR2 FQNEAQ. V dropped 5 bases and J dropped 2 bases, with 4 bases sitting between them. The CDR3 loop is CASSPAYNEQFF. CDR3 bases: TGTGCCAGCAGCCCCGCCTACAATGAGCAGTTCTTC.